The 20 T cell receptor beta chains below come from one sample, sequenced in a study of T-cell memory formation after mild COVID-19. MiXCR, applied by TCRdb to the 5' RACE reads, yields one record per CDR3 protein. Among 450,000 or so distinct CDR3 sequences listed, 20% to 25% were seen once. Sequences were obtained from PBMCs or a T cell subset sorted from them (not recorded which). The receptors were gathered from an adult woman who had mild COVID-19 (a few samples of this study predate the infection). Cell type and time point are not known.

This chain joins TRBV18 and TRBJ2-2; 7 nucleotides line up with TRBD1. V lost 3 bases to trimming and J lost 3 bases; unmatched junction nucleotides: 4. Germline V gene data show CDR1 as KGHSH and CDR2 as LQKENI. The CDR3 extends over 15 amino acids. CDR3: CASSPSTGYTGELFF. The DNA of the CDR3 is TGTGCCAGCTCACCGTCGACAGGGTACACCGGGGAGCTGTTTTTT.

The chain has TRBV14 and TRBJ2-1; D is ambiguous. Trimming took off 4 bases at V and 2 bases at J, with 12 bases between the two ends. This CDR3 is built from 15 residues. Germline CDR1 SGHDN, CDR2 FVKESK. This CDR3 reads CASSPWSIPYNEQFF. The CDR3 region has the DNA TGTGCCAGCAGCCCATGGAGTATCCCCTACAATGAGCAGTTCTTC.

The chain employs TRBV4-2 and TRBJ2-1; D is unresolved. CDR3 length: 18 amino acids. Trimming left V 0 bases short and J 0 bases short, with 15 bases between. CDR1 LGHNA and CDR2 YNFKEQ come from the germline V gene. This CDR3 is CASSQEVARDSSYNEQFF. The CDR3, as DNA: TGTGCCAGCAGCCAAGAGGTAGCTAGAGATAGCTCCTACAATGAGCAGTTCTTC.

This clonotype was picked up a small number of times. This chain joins TRBV3-1 and TRBJ2-7; D is unclear. Trimming removed 0 bases at V and 6 bases at J, with 12 bases between. CDR3 length: 14 residues. Germline V gives CDR1 LGHDT, CDR2 YNNKEL (reference sequence). In nucleotides, the CDR3 is TGTGCCAGCAGCCAAGATCCCGGCACGGGCGAGCAGTACTTC. This translates into CASSQDPGTGEQYF.

The chain recombines TRBV6-2 or TRBV6-3 with TRBJ2-2; D may be TRBD1 (6 bases). There are 22 residues in the CDR3. Trimming removed 5 bases at V and 5 bases at J, with 36 bases between. Germline CDR1 is MNHEY and CDR2 is SVGEGT. CDR3: CASSPHARRDTSKRYLTGELFF. In DNA form, the CDR3 reads TGTGCCAGCAGTCCTCACGCCCGCAGGGACACCTCCAAGCGGTACTTGACCGGGGAGCTGTTTTTT.

The J gene is TRBJ2-2, the V gene TRBV12-3 or TRBV12-4, with 7 bases identical to TRBD2. V gave up 3 bases and J gave up 6 bases; unmatched junction bases: 10. This CDR3 region has 16 residues. CDR3 in amino acids: CASSFPGLLSSGELFF. The CDR3 coding sequence is TGTGCCAGCAGTTTTCCGGGACTATTGTCGTCCGGGGAGCTGTTTTTT.

The chain has TRBV6-2 or TRBV6-3 and TRBJ2-7, with 9 bases lining up with TRBD1. V dropped 4 bases and J dropped 5; count of bases not matched to a gene: 3. This CDR3 comprises 13 residues. Looked up from germline, CDR1 is MNHEY and CDR2 is SVGEGT. In nucleotides, the CDR3 is TGTGCCAGCAGTTGGACAGGGGATGACGAGCAGTACTTC. The encoded protein is CASSWTGDDEQYF.

Written as DNA, the CDR3 is TGCAGCGTTGATACGGACGGAAAAGAAAGGACATCCTTACATCAGCCCCAGCATTTT. Translation gives CSVDTDGKERTSLHQPQHF. The chain carries TRBV29-1 and TRBJ1-5; tentative D call: TRBD1 (5 bases). CDR1 is SQVTM, CDR2 ANQGSEA, per germline. V was trimmed by 3 bases and J by 5 bases, leaving 29 bases between them. The CDR3 contains 19 residues.

This clonotype was seen only a few times. This CDR3 is CASTLGQGLDNSPLHF. In DNA form, the CDR3 reads TGTGCCAGCACTTTGGGACAGGGTCTCGATAATTCACCCCTCCACTTT. This chain joins TRBV6-1 and TRBJ1-6; 9 nucleotides agree with TRBD1. Trimming removed 7 bases from V and 5 bases from J; junction bases left unmatched: 9. This CDR3 region has 16 residues. Germline-derived CDR1 and CDR2 are MNHNS and SASEGT.

The genes are TRBV7-9 and TRBJ2-7; D is possibly TRBD1 or TRBD2 (7 bases each). V lost 4 bases to trimming and J lost 2 bases, with 15 bases between them. CDR1 is SEHNR, CDR2 FQNEAQ, per germline (reference sequence). This CDR3 is 15 amino acids long. CDR3 DNA: TGTGCCAGCAGCTCAGGGGGACTAATAACCTACGAGCAGTACTTC. As protein: CASSSGGLITYEQYF.

In this sample, this clonotype turned up a few times. The chain employs TRBV12-3 or TRBV12-4 and TRBJ1-1, with 7 bases identical to TRBD1. With 5 bases clipped from V and 0 bases from J, the junction kept 3 bases outside the gene matches. This CDR3 is 14 amino acids long. In nucleotides, the CDR3 is TGTGCCAGCAGTGCACAGGGGATGAACACTGAAGCTTTCTTT. As protein: CASSAQGMNTEAFF.

The rearrangement joins TRBV27 to TRBJ2-7, with D perhaps TRBD1 (5 bases). Germline CDR1 reads MNHEY; CDR2 reads SMNVEV (reference sequence). The CDR3 spans 14 residues. V lost 8 bases and J lost 4, with 18 bases in between. The CDR3: CASGFDSVPYEQYF. For the CDR3, the DNA is TGTGCCAGCGGATTCGACAGCGTGCCGTACGAGCAGTACTTC.

This chain joins TRBV24-1 and TRBJ2-3; 7 bases line up with TRBD2. This CDR3 has 18 residues. Germline V gene lookup returns CDR1 KGHDR and CDR2 SFDVKD. The trim removed 4 bases at V and 2 bases at J, leaving 14 bases unmatched. In nucleotides, the CDR3 is TGTGCCACCAGTGACCCGGCTACTAGCGCGACAGCCACAGATACGCAGTATTTT. Amino acid sequence: CATSDPATSATATDTQYF.

The V gene is TRBV12-3 or TRBV12-4, the J gene TRBJ2-1, with D perhaps TRBD1 or TRBD2 (6 bases each). This CDR3 has 14 residues. V shed 0 bases and J shed 9 bases, with 12 bases lying between them. The CDR3: CASSLAPGAPEQFF. Here the CDR3 DNA reads TGTGCCAGCAGTTTAGCACCGGGGGCGCCTGAGCAGTTCTTC.

The chain links TRBV12-5 to TRBJ1-1, with TRBD1 matching over 12 bases. Looked up from germline, CDR1 is LGHNT and CDR2 is FRNRAP. Trimming took 0 bases from V and 10 from J; bases not matched to a gene: 12. The CDR3 runs to 17 residues. CDR3 coding DNA: TGTGCTAGTGGTTTGGTTAATATGAAGGGACAGGGGGCACGAGCTTTCTTT. This sequence encodes CASGLVNMKGQGARAFF.

This clonotype was counted ten times or more. The chain is built from TRBV3-1 and TRBJ2-6; 8 nucleotides align to TRBD1. This CDR3 region has 17 residues. The germline V gene encodes CDR1 LGHDT and CDR2 YNNKEL (reference sequence). The junction had 10 bases not matched to a gene; V was cut back by 6 bases and J by 3 bases. The CDR3 is CASSMTGARYGANVLTF. As DNA, the CDR3 is TGTGCCAGCAGTATGACAGGGGCGCGTTATGGGGCCAACGTCCTGACTTTC.

This clonotype showed up just a few times. J is TRBJ2-6 and V is TRBV9, with 8 nucleotides matching TRBD2. The CDR3 has 16 amino acids. The J segment lost 2 bases and the V segment lost 4 bases, leaving 5 bases of the junction unmatched. Germline CDR1 and CDR2: SGDLS and YYNGEE. This chain's CDR3 is CASSNGRAAGANVLTF. Here the CDR3 DNA reads TGTGCCAGCAGCAACGGGAGGGCCGCTGGGGCCAACGTCCTGACTTTC.

A few counts support this clonotype. The J gene is TRBJ2-7, the V gene TRBV7-6; tentatively, D is TRBD2 (7 bases). The V gene's germline CDR1 is SGHVS and CDR2 FNYEAQ. Trimming took 4 bases from V and 3 from J, leaving 13 bases between them. The CDR3 length is 14 residues. CDR3 coding DNA: TGTGCCAGCAGCTCGGGGGGCGCTCTCTACGAGCAGTACTTC. Translation: CASSSGGALYEQYF. Looking up the rest from reference TRBV7-6 and TRBJ2-7 gives the full variable domain: GAGVSQSPRYKVTKRGQDVALRCDPISGHVSLYWYRQALGQGPEFLTYFNYEAQQDKSGLPNDRFSAERPEGSISTLTIQRTEQRDSAMYRCASSSGGALYEQYFGPGTRLTVT.

CDR3 sequence: CASSQAGVDTGELFF. For the CDR3, the DNA is TGCGCCAGCAGCCAAGCGGGAGTGGACACCGGGGAGCTGTTTTTT. The rearrangement joins TRBV4-3 to TRBJ2-2; D is perhaps TRBD2 (6 bases). CDR1 and CDR2 (germline): LGHNA, YSLEER. The CDR3 covers 15 residues. Trimming removed 1 base from V and 3 bases from J, with 9 bases in between.

The gene calls are TRBV6-4 and TRBJ2-2; D is possibly TRBD1 (5 bases). This CDR3 has 14 amino acids. Germline CDR1 reads MRHNA; CDR2 reads SNTAGT. Trimming removed 2 bases at V and 1 base at J, with 5 bases between. CDR3 nucleotide sequence: TGTGCCAGCAGTGACGACAGGAACACCGGGGAGCTGTTTTTT. Translating gives CASSDDRNTGELFF.